Ten or more counts support the clone carrying this TCR beta chain. Unique molecular identifiers were attached to individual cDNA molecules. One entry per CDR3 protein results from TCRdb running MiXCR on the 5' RACE reads. The table lists around 39,000 distinct CDR3 sequences, approximately 5.1% of them singletons. V lost 6 bases, J lost 2 bases, and 17 bases lay in between. Looked up from germline, CDR1 is DFQATT and CDR2 is SNEGSKA (reference sequence). CDR3 length: 14 amino acids. The sample belongs to a study of early T cells in non-severe SARS-CoV-2 infection. Study context: Sequencing of bulk RNA from unsorted whole blood was done, without chain pairing.

The sequence was collected from an adult who was a healthcare worker with PCR-confirmed SARS-CoV-2 infection or an uninfected control (not recorded which). The material was whole blood, obtained at baseline. V usage is TRBV20-1 and J usage is TRBJ2-7; D perhaps matches TRBD2 (7 bases). CDR3 in amino acids: CSAAEGGPTYEQYF. DNA for the CDR3: TGCAGTGCCGCTGAGGGGGGGCCCACCTACGAGCAGTACTTC.